This is a list of T cell receptor beta chains from one sample in a study of cytomegalovirus exposure and HLA in healthy donors. TCRdb keeps only in-frame clones here, not all; method: immunoSEQ multiplex PCR. The table records some 170,000 clones, approximately 80% of them present only once. The sequenced sample was PBMCs. The receptor source for this set is a man aged 25-40 years in good health and CMV-seropositive. Each CDR3 is given with its conserved first and last residue. The D gene is left open where the match is weak. Clone sizes are given selectively: once, few, many, or a class where the clone is expanded.

D gene,J gene,V gene,clone size,CDR3 DNA,CDR3 protein
NA,TRBJ1-3,TRBV7-3,NA,TGTGCCAGCAGCTTATCACAGGGCCCGGGAAACACCATATATTTT,CASSLSQGPGNTIYF
NA,TRBJ1-1,TRBV18,NA,TGTGCCAGCTCACCCAGGGGTAACACTGAAGCTTTCTTT,CASSPRGNTEAFF
NA,TRBJ2-2,TRBV7-2,NA,TGTGCCAGCAGCCCCTATAGGGGGGGAGGCGGGGAGCTGTTTTTT,CASSPYRGGGGELFF
TRBD2,TRBJ2-3,TRBV5-4,few,TGTGCCAGCAGCTTGGGCCGGGGGGGCGACACAGATACGCAGTATTTT,CASSLGRGGDTDTQYF
NA,TRBJ2-1,TRBV4-3,once,TGCGCCAGCAGCCATACAAAGACGATAGGGGGAAATGAGCAGTTCTTC,CASSHTKTIGGNEQFF
TRBD2,TRBJ2-1,TRBV7-6,NA,TGTGCCAGCAGCGCGCCACTAGCGGGGGGCCATGAGCAGTTCTTC,CASSAPLAGGHEQFF
TRBD1,TRBJ2-3,TRBV27,NA,TGTGCCAGCAGTTTATCCCCCGGGACAGGGGTGAATACGCAGTATTTT,CASSLSPGTGVNTQYF
NA,TRBJ2-5,TRBV2,NA,TGTGCCAGCAGTGGAGTCTACCAAGAGACCCAGTACTTC,CASSGVYQETQYF
NA,TRBJ2-7,TRBV27,NA,TGTGCCAGCAGTCCTGACAGGTACGAGCAGTACTTC,CASSPDRYEQYF
NA,TRBJ1-2,TRBV25-1,few,TGTGCCAGCAGTTGGGAGACTAACTATGGCTACACCTTC,CASSWETNYGYTF
TRBD1,TRBJ1-4,TRBV19,NA,TGTGCCAGTAGTTCCTCACAGGGGTTTAATGAAAAACTGTTTTTT,CASSSSQGFNEKLFF
NA,TRBJ2-3,TRBV7-2,NA,TGTGCCAGCCGAGGGTTTCAATTTGCAGATACGCAGTATTTT,CASRGFQFADTQYF
TRBD2,TRBJ2-1,TRBV6-4,few,TGTGCCAGCAGTGACGGAACTAGCGGAGTCAATGAGCAGTTCTTC,CASSDGTSGVNEQFF
TRBD1,TRBJ2-7,TRBV7-9,NA,TGTGCCAGCAGCTCCCGGACAGGGGGCTACGAGCAGTACTTC,CASSSRTGGYEQYF
NA,TRBJ1-3,TRBV7-9,NA,TGTGCCAGCAGCCTCCTTGCCGGGTCTGGAAACACCATATATTTT,CASSLLAGSGNTIYF
NA,TRBJ2-1,TRBV7-2,NA,TGTGCCAGCAGCCCCTCGCGGGGGCTCAATGAGCAGTTCTTC,CASSPSRGLNEQFF
NA,TRBJ2-1,TRBV13,NA,TGTGCCAGCAGCTTAGGTACTAGCCAGCTCAACTACAATGAGCAGTTCTTC,CASSLGTSQLNYNEQFF
NA,TRBJ2-5,TRBV5-3,NA,TGTGCCAGAAGCTTGGGGAGGACGGAACAAGAGACCCAGTACTTC,CARSLGRTEQETQYF
NA,TRBJ1-2,TRBV4-3,NA,TGCGCCAGCAGCCAAGGGAGGATGGGGGCCTATGGCTACACCTTC,CASSQGRMGAYGYTF
NA,TRBJ2-3,TRBV27,NA,TGTGCCAGCAGTTCTAGCGTTATCACAGATACGCAGTATTTT,CASSSSVITDTQYF
NA,TRBJ2-1,TRBV19,NA,TGTGCCAGTAGTACTGGGGCCGCGATAAATGAGCAGTTCTTC,CASSTGAAINEQFF
TRBD2,TRBJ2-5,TRBV7-9,NA,TGTGCCAGCAGCCCCAGACTAGCGGGGACTCAAGAGACCCAGTACTTC,CASSPRLAGTQETQYF
NA,TRBJ2-5,TRBV29-1,NA,TGCAGCGGAAACCCAGGACAGAAATTAAATAAAGAGACCCAGTACTTC,CSGNPGQKLNKETQYF
NA,TRBJ1-3,TRBV7-2,NA,TGTGCCAGCAGCTTCTGGCAGGGTGTCTCTGGAAACACCATATATTTT,CASSFWQGVSGNTIYF
TRBD1,TRBJ1-3,TRBV7-9,NA,TGTGCCAGCAGGCCCCAACCGGGACAGGGCTCTGGAAACACCATATATTTT,CASRPQPGQGSGNTIYF
NA,TRBJ1-1,TRBV27,NA,TGTGCCAGCAGTTTATCGGGGGGGTTGACTGAAGCTTTCTTT,CASSLSGGLTEAFF
NA,TRBJ1-2,TRBV7-9,NA,TGTGCCAGCAGCTTAGTAGGGGAAGCAGGCTACACCTTC,CASSLVGEAGYTF
TRBD1,TRBJ1-2,TRBV6-5,NA,TGTGCCAGCAGTTGGCGGACAGGGTTGGGTGGCTACACCTTC,CASSWRTGLGGYTF
TRBD1,TRBJ1-2,TRBV6-1,NA,TGTGCCAGCAGTGAAGCCTGGACAGGGGTCTTTAACTATGGCTACACCTTC,CASSEAWTGVFNYGYTF
NA,TRBJ2-5,TRBV11-3,NA,TGTGCCAGCAGCTTAGATCAGGAGGGGACCCAGTACTTC,CASSLDQEGTQYF
NA,TRBJ1-1,TRBV4-3,NA,TGCGCCAGCAGCCAACCGGGCACTGAAGCTTTCTTT,CASSQPGTEAFF